Listed here are 2 T cell receptor beta chains from one sample, sequenced in a study of shared clonotypes between healthy human individuals. TCRdb's copy holds only in-frame clones and misses some; the assay was immunoSEQ multiplex PCR. The table includes some 1 million clones, approximately 70% detected once. Sequenced sample: memory CD4+ T cells sorted from blood. The subset: CD45RA-negative fraction. The receptors come from a man aged 18 to 30 in good health.

The gene calls are TRBV7-9 and TRBJ1-6; D is undetermined. V dropped 0 bases and J dropped 6 bases, with 6 bases sitting between them. The germline V gene has CDR1 SEHNR and CDR2 FQNEAQ (reference sequence). The CDR3 is 14 residues long. The CDR3 loop reads CASSLATANSPLHF. The CDR3 bases are TGTGCCAGCAGCTTAGCTACAGCTAATTCACCCCTCCACTTT.

This clone was seen only once. The chain recombines TRBV7-2 with TRBJ2-5; 9 positions agree with TRBD2. The CDR3 extends over 15 amino acids. Germline V CDR1 and CDR2: SGHTA, FQGNSA. V gave up 5 bases and J gave up 3 bases; unmatched junction bases: 7. The CDR3 is CASSQSGRREETQYF. The CDR3 nucleotides read TGTGCCAGCAGCCAAAGCGGGAGGAGGGAAGAGACCCAGTACTTC.